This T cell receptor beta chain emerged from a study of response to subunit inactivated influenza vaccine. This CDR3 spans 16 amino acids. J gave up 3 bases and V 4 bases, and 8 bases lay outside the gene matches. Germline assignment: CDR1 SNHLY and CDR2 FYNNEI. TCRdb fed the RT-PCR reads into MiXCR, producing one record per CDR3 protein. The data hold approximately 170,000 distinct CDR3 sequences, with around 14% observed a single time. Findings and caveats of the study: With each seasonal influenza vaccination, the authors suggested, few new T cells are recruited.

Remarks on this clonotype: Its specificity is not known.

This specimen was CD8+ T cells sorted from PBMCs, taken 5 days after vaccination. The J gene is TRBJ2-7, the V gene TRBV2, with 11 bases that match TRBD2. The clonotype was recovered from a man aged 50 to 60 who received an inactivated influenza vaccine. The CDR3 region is CASSVGGTSGLYEQYF. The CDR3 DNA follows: TGTGCCAGCAGTGTTGGCGGGACTAGCGGACTCTACGAGCAGTACTTC.